Listed below are T cell receptor beta chains from one sample, sequenced in a study of cytomegalovirus exposure and HLA in healthy donors. Sequencing used immunoSEQ multiplex PCR; TCRdb keeps in-frame clones, though not all of them. The sample lists some 150,000 clones; approximately 89% were seen once. The source material was PBMCs. These receptors were collected from a woman aged 18-30 years in good health and CMV-seropositive. CDR3s include the opening cysteine and the closing phenylalanine or tryptophan. Fields, in order: V gene, clone size, J gene, D gene, CDR3 protein, CDR3 DNA. D genes are given only for firm matches. Size is stated for part of the rows, as once, few or many counts, or as a class when the clone is expanded.

V gene: TRBV7-2; clone size: .; J gene: TRBJ2-7; D gene: TRBD1; CDR3 protein: CASSPDRDYEQYF; CDR3 DNA: TGTGCCAGCAGCCCTGACAGGGACTACGAGCAGTACTTC
V gene: TRBV11-2; clone size: .; J gene: TRBJ2-5; D gene: .; CDR3 protein: CASSPTTTGKWTQYF; CDR3 DNA: TGTGCCAGCAGCCCCACGACCACAGGGAAATGGACCCAGTACTTC
V gene: TRBV5-1; clone size: once; J gene: TRBJ1-1; D gene: TRBD1; CDR3 protein: CASSFSRDRDEAFF; CDR3 DNA: TGCGCCAGCAGCTTCAGCCGGGACAGGGACGAAGCTTTCTTT
V gene: TRBV6-5; clone size: .; J gene: TRBJ2-3; D gene: .; CDR3 protein: CASSSTRGTDTQYF; CDR3 DNA: TGTGCCAGCAGCTCTACCCGGGGGACAGATACGCAGTATTTT
V gene: TRBV29-1; clone size: .; J gene: TRBJ2-1; D gene: .; CDR3 protein: CSVEDQVPHEQFF; CDR3 DNA: TGCAGCGTTGAAGATCAGGTCCCCCATGAGCAGTTCTTC
V gene: TRBV2; clone size: .; J gene: TRBJ1-6; D gene: TRBD1; CDR3 protein: CATGTGDSPLHF; CDR3 DNA: TGTGCCACAGGGACAGGAGATTCACCCCTCCACTTT
V gene: TRBV10-3; clone size: .; J gene: TRBJ2-1; D gene: TRBD2; CDR3 protein: CAVHPGGGGHNEQFF; CDR3 DNA: TGTGCCGTCCACCCCGGGGGGGGCGGTCACAATGAGCAGTTCTTC
V gene: TRBV6-4; clone size: .; J gene: TRBJ2-1; D gene: .; CDR3 protein: CASSFEHSSYNEQFF; CDR3 DNA: TGTGCCAGCAGCTTCGAGCATAGCTCCTACAATGAGCAGTTCTTC
V gene: TRBV6-5; clone size: once; J gene: TRBJ2-7; D gene: TRBD1; CDR3 protein: CASRQTGISSYEQYF; CDR3 DNA: TGTGCCAGCAGGCAGACAGGGATTAGCTCCTACGAGCAGTACTTC
V gene: TRBV9; clone size: .; J gene: TRBJ2-5; D gene: TRBD2; CDR3 protein: CASSPRPGLGGETQYF; CDR3 DNA: TGTGCCAGCAGCCCCCGCCCGGGACTGGGGGGGGAGACCCAGTACTTC
V gene: TRBV7-9; clone size: .; J gene: TRBJ2-3; D gene: TRBD1; CDR3 protein: CASSAGQGFRDTQYF; CDR3 DNA: TGTGCCAGCAGCGCGGGACAGGGATTTCGGGATACGCAGTATTTT
V gene: TRBV9; clone size: .; J gene: TRBJ1-1; D gene: .; CDR3 protein: CASSVEAVAFF; CDR3 DNA: TGTGCCAGCAGCGTAGAGGCGGTGGCTTTCTTT
V gene: TRBV29-1; clone size: .; J gene: TRBJ2-2; D gene: TRBD1; CDR3 protein: CSVKQGASGELFF; CDR3 DNA: TGCAGCGTTAAACAGGGGGCATCTGGGGAGCTGTTTTTT
V gene: TRBV28; clone size: .; J gene: TRBJ2-7; D gene: TRBD1; CDR3 protein: CASSINRGDEQYF; CDR3 DNA: TGTGCCAGCAGTATCAACAGGGGGGACGAGCAGTACTTC
V gene: TRBV25-1; clone size: .; J gene: TRBJ1-3; D gene: .; CDR3 protein: CASSASSGSGNTIYF; CDR3 DNA: TGTGCCAGCAGTGCTTCCTCAGGCTCTGGAAACACCATATATTTT
V gene: TRBV4-1; clone size: .; J gene: TRBJ1-2; D gene: TRBD1; CDR3 protein: CASSQDRDRGNYGYTF; CDR3 DNA: TGCGCCAGCAGCCAAGATAGGGACAGGGGTAACTATGGCTACACCTTC
V gene: TRBV11-1; clone size: .; J gene: TRBJ2-5; D gene: .; CDR3 protein: CASSLGLHTGRETQYF; CDR3 DNA: TGTGCCAGCAGCTTAGGGCTCCATACAGGGCGAGAGACCCAGTACTTC
V gene: TRBV7-6; clone size: .; J gene: TRBJ2-3; D gene: .; CDR3 protein: CASSLDFGGAHHTQYF; CDR3 DNA: TGTGCCAGCAGCTTAGATTTCGGGGGTGCACATCATACGCAGTATTTT
V gene: TRBV19; clone size: .; J gene: TRBJ1-5; D gene: TRBD1; CDR3 protein: CASRLSPGQGRNQPQHF; CDR3 DNA: TGTGCCAGTAGGTTAAGCCCGGGACAGGGGAGAAATCAGCCCCAGCATTTT
V gene: TRBV11-1; clone size: .; J gene: TRBJ1-3; D gene: .; CDR3 protein: CASSFSGGNTIYF; CDR3 DNA: TGTGCCAGCAGCTTCTCAGGTGGAAACACCATATATTTT
V gene: TRBV25-1; clone size: .; J gene: TRBJ2-2; D gene: TRBD1; CDR3 protein: CASSATTGGRTGELFF; CDR3 DNA: TGTGCCAGCAGTGCTACGACAGGGGGCCGCACCGGGGAGCTGTTTTTT
V gene: TRBV5-4; clone size: few; J gene: TRBJ2-1; D gene: .; CDR3 protein: CASSPGYDYVDEQFF; CDR3 DNA: TGTGCCAGCAGCCCAGGATACGACTACGTGGATGAGCAGTTCTTC
V gene: TRBV19; clone size: .; J gene: TRBJ2-5; D gene: TRBD1; CDR3 protein: CASSAIQGTETQYF; CDR3 DNA: TGTGCCAGTAGCGCAATACAGGGGACAGAGACCCAGTACTTC
V gene: TRBV4-2; clone size: .; J gene: TRBJ1-1; D gene: TRBD1; CDR3 protein: CASSQDTGEDTEAFF; CDR3 DNA: TGTGCCAGCAGCCAAGATACAGGGGAGGACACTGAAGCTTTCTTT
V gene: TRBV6-6; clone size: .; J gene: TRBJ1-6; D gene: TRBD1; CDR3 protein: CASRAADRGNSPLHF; CDR3 DNA: TGTGCCAGCAGGGCCGCGGACAGGGGAAACTCACCCCTCCACTTT
V gene: TRBV2; clone size: .; J gene: TRBJ2-7; D gene: .; CDR3 protein: CASSEGVYFYEQYF; CDR3 DNA: TGTGCCAGCAGTGAGGGAGTATATTTCTACGAGCAGTACTTC
V gene: TRBV4-1; clone size: .; J gene: TRBJ2-7; D gene: TRBD2; CDR3 protein: CASRDLAGISYEQYF; CDR3 DNA: TGCGCCAGCAGAGATCTAGCGGGGATCTCCTACGAGCAGTACTTC
V gene: TRBV27; clone size: .; J gene: TRBJ2-5; D gene: TRBD2; CDR3 protein: CASSPGLAGGETQYF; CDR3 DNA: TGTGCCAGCAGTCCGGGACTAGCGGGGGGAGAGACCCAGTACTTC
V gene: TRBV2; clone size: .; J gene: TRBJ2-7; D gene: TRBD2; CDR3 protein: CASSVERGTSEQYF; CDR3 DNA: TGTGCCAGCAGTGTAGAGCGGGGGACTAGCGAGCAGTACTTC
V gene: TRBV6-5; clone size: .; J gene: TRBJ1-5; D gene: .; CDR3 protein: CACSVGGQGNQPQHF; CDR3 DNA: TGTGCCTGCAGTGTCGGGGGGCAGGGCAATCAGCCCCAGCATTTT
V gene: TRBV6-1; clone size: .; J gene: TRBJ1-1; D gene: .; CDR3 protein: CASSEFERFSSGAFF; CDR3 DNA: TGTGCCAGCAGTGAATTTGAAAGGTTCTCTAGTGGGGCTTTCTTT
V gene: TRBV30; clone size: .; J gene: TRBJ2-3; D gene: TRBD1; CDR3 protein: CAWRGQGYTDTQYF; CDR3 DNA: TGTGCCTGGAGGGGACAGGGCTACACAGATACGCAGTATTTT
V gene: TRBV18; clone size: .; J gene: TRBJ1-1; D gene: .; CDR3 protein: CASSPPGRVGTEAFF; CDR3 DNA: TGTGCCAGCTCACCACCAGGGAGGGTCGGCACTGAAGCTTTCTTT
V gene: TRBV7-3; clone size: .; J gene: TRBJ2-7; D gene: .; CDR3 protein: CASSLRRTALEQYF; CDR3 DNA: TGTGCCAGCAGCTTAAGGCGGACTGCCCTCGAGCAGTACTTC
V gene: TRBV27; clone size: .; J gene: TRBJ1-2; D gene: TRBD1; CDR3 protein: CASSPSGQGAYGYTF; CDR3 DNA: TGTGCCAGCAGTCCATCTGGACAGGGGGCCTATGGCTACACCTTC
V gene: TRBV30; clone size: .; J gene: TRBJ2-2; D gene: TRBD1; CDR3 protein: CAWSDGTVGELFF; CDR3 DNA: TGTGCCTGGAGTGACGGGACAGTCGGGGAGCTGTTTTTT
V gene: TRBV5-1; clone size: .; J gene: TRBJ2-7; D gene: .; CDR3 protein: CASRSEGAREQYF; CDR3 DNA: TGCGCCAGCAGGTCGGAGGGGGCGCGGGAGCAGTACTTC
V gene: TRBV5-6; clone size: .; J gene: TRBJ2-3; D gene: .; CDR3 protein: CASSPAAHTSTDTQYF; CDR3 DNA: TGTGCCAGCAGCCCCGCGGCTCATACTAGCACAGATACGCAGTATTTT
V gene: TRBV5-6; clone size: once; J gene: TRBJ1-5; D gene: TRBD1; CDR3 protein: CASSSGQVQPQHF; CDR3 DNA: TGTGCCAGCAGCTCCGGACAGGTTCAGCCCCAGCATTTT
V gene: TRBV15; clone size: few; J gene: TRBJ2-5; D gene: .; CDR3 protein: CATSRDGTGETQYF; CDR3 DNA: TGTGCCACCAGCAGAGACGGAACAGGAGAGACCCAGTACTTC
V gene: TRBV6-5; clone size: .; J gene: TRBJ1-2; D gene: TRBD1; CDR3 protein: CASSRGTVYGYTF; CDR3 DNA: TGTGCCAGTTCGAGAGGGACAGTTTATGGCTACACCTTC
V gene: TRBV6-6; clone size: .; J gene: TRBJ1-1; D gene: .; CDR3 protein: CASTEDWVTFF; CDR3 DNA: TGTGCCAGCACCGAAGACTGGGTAACTTTCTTT
V gene: TRBV10-2; clone size: .; J gene: TRBJ1-5; D gene: .; CDR3 protein: CASSDDSSNQPQHF; CDR3 DNA: TGCGCCAGCAGTGACGACAGTAGCAATCAGCCCCAGCATTTT
V gene: TRBV11-2; clone size: .; J gene: TRBJ2-5; D gene: TRBD1; CDR3 protein: CASSLGTGLETQYF; CDR3 DNA: TGTGCCAGCAGCTTAGGGACAGGGCTGGAGACCCAGTACTTC
V gene: TRBV9; clone size: .; J gene: TRBJ2-2; D gene: TRBD2; CDR3 protein: CASGETRGDGIAGELFF; CDR3 DNA: TGTGCCAGCGGGGAGACGCGGGGGGATGGGATCGCCGGGGAGCTGTTTTTT
V gene: TRBV19; clone size: .; J gene: TRBJ1-1; D gene: TRBD1; CDR3 protein: CASSTGTGGAFF; CDR3 DNA: TGTGCCAGTAGTACGGGGACAGGGGGAGCTTTCTTT
V gene: TRBV5-1; clone size: once; J gene: TRBJ1-1; D gene: TRBD1; CDR3 protein: CASSFTGTGEAFF; CDR3 DNA: TGCGCCAGCAGCTTCACCGGGACAGGGGAAGCTTTCTTT
V gene: TRBV28; clone size: .; J gene: TRBJ1-1; D gene: TRBD1; CDR3 protein: CASITGTANTEAFF; CDR3 DNA: TGTGCCAGCATTACCGGGACAGCGAACACTGAAGCTTTCTTT
V gene: TRBV7-6; clone size: .; J gene: TRBJ2-3; D gene: TRBD2; CDR3 protein: CASMSPGGRTDTQYF; CDR3 DNA: TGTGCCAGCATGTCCCCGGGGGGGCGCACAGATACGCAGTATTTT
V gene: TRBV15; clone size: .; J gene: TRBJ1-4; D gene: .; CDR3 protein: CATSRDPTETYEKLFF; CDR3 DNA: TGTGCCACCAGCAGAGATCCCACAGAGACATACGAAAAACTGTTTTTT
V gene: TRBV27; clone size: once; J gene: TRBJ2-3; D gene: TRBD1; CDR3 protein: CASRRTGASTDTQYF; CDR3 DNA: TGTGCCAGCAGACGGACAGGCGCAAGCACAGATACGCAGTATTTT
V gene: TRBV30; clone size: .; J gene: TRBJ2-3; D gene: .; CDR3 protein: CAWSVDFTPQDTQYF; CDR3 DNA: TGTGCCTGGAGTGTAGACTTCACGCCCCAAGATACGCAGTATTTT
V gene: TRBV27; clone size: .; J gene: TRBJ1-3; D gene: .; CDR3 protein: CASSLWAGAGHTIYF; CDR3 DNA: TGTGCCAGCAGTTTATGGGCAGGGGCAGGACACACCATATATTTT
V gene: TRBV5-1; clone size: .; J gene: TRBJ2-5; D gene: TRBD2; CDR3 protein: CASSLGTLAGDETQYF; CDR3 DNA: TGCGCCAGCAGCTTGGGAACCCTAGCGGGGGACGAGACCCAGTACTTC
V gene: TRBV25-1; clone size: .; J gene: TRBJ1-4; D gene: .; CDR3 protein: CASRTFSGEKLFF; CDR3 DNA: TGTGCCAGTCGGACCTTTAGCGGAGAAAAACTGTTTTTT